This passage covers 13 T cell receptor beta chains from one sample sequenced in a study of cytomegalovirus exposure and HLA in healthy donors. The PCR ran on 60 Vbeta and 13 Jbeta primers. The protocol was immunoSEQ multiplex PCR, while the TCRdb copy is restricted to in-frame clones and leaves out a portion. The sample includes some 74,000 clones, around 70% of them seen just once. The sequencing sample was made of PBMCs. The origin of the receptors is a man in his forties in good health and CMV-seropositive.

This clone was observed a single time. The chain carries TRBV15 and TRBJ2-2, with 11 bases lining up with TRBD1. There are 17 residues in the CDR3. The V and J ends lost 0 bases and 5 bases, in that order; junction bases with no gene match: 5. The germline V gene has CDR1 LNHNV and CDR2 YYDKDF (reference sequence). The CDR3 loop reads CATSRDLGTGGTGELFF. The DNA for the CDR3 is TGTGCCACCAGCAGAGATTTGGGGACAGGGGGAACCGGGGAGCTGTTTTTT.

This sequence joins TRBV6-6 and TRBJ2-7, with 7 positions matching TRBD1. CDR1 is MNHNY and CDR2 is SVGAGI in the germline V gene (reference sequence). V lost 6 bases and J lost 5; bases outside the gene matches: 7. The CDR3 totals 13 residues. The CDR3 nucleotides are TGTGCCAGCAGCGTGACAGGGACGGACGAGCAGTACTTC. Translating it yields CASSVTGTDEQYF.

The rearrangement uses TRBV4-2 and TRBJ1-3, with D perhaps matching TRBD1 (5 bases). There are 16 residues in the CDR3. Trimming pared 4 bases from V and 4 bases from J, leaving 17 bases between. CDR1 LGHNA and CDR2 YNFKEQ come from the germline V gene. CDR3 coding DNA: TGTGCCAGCAGCCCGTTGATCGCAGGGTACGGAAACACCATATATTTT. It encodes CASSPLIAGYGNTIYF.

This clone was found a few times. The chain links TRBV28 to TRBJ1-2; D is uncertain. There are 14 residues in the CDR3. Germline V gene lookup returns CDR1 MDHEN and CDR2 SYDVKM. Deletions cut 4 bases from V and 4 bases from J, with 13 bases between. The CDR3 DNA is TGTGCCAGCAGTTCCCCCGGACTGATCTATGGCTACACCTTC. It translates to CASSSPGLIYGYTF.

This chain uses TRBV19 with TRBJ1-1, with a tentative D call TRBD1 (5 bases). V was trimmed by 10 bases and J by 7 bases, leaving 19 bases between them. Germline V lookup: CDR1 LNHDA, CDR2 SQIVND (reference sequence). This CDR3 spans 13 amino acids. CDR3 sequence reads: CATQGLLRSEAFF. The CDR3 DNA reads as TGTGCCACTCAGGGACTGCTACGAAGTGAAGCTTTCTTT.

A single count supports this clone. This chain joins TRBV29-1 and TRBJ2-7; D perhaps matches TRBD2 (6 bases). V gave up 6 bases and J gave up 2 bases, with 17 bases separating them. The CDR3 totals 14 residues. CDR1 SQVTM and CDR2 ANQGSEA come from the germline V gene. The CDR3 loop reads CSVASREVTYEQYF. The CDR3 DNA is TGCAGCGTCGCATCCAGGGAGGTGACCTACGAGCAGTACTTC.

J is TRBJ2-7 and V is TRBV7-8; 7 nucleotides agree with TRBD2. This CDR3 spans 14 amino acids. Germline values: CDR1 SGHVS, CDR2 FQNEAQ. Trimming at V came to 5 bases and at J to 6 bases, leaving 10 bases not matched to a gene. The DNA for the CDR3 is TGTGCCAGCAGCCAACTAGCGATCTCAGCCGAGCAGTACTTC. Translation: CASSQLAISAEQYF.

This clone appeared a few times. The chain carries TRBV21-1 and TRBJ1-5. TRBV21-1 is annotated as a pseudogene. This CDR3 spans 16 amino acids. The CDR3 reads CASSRGYDGSNQPQHF. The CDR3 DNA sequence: TGTGCCAGCTCACGGGGTTATGACGGTAGCAATCAGCCCCAGCATTTT.

The CDR3 sequence is CASSVVGQLNEKLFF. The CDR3 bases are TGTGCCAGCAGCGTAGTAGGACAGCTTAATGAAAAACTGTTTTTT. This rearrangement joins TRBV9 to TRBJ1-4; the D gene is possibly TRBD1 (6 bases). The germline V and J ends were trimmed by 0 bases and 4 bases, with 10 bases remaining between them. The CDR3 consists of 15 residues. The V gene's germline CDR1 is SGDLS and CDR2 YYNGEE.

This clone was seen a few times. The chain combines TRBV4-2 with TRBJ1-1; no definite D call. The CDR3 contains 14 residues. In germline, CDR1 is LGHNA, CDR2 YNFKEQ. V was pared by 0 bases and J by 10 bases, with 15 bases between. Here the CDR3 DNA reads TGTGCCAGCAGCCAAGATTTGGAGGGTTTGAGAGCTTTCTTT. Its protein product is CASSQDLEGLRAFF.

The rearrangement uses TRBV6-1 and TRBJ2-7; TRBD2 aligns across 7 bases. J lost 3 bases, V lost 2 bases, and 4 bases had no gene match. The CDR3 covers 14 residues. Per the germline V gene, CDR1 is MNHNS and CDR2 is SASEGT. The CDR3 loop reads CASSELAVGYEQYF. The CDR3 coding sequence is TGTGCCAGCAGTGAACTAGCGGTGGGCTACGAGCAGTACTTC.

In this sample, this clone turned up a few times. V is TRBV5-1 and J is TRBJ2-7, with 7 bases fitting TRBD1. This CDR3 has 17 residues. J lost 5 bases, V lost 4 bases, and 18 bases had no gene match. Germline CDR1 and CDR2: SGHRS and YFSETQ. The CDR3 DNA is TGCGCCAGCAGCCCCTTGGGCCGGGCAGGGGGTAGGGACGAGCAGTACTTC. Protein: CASSPLGRAGGRDEQYF.

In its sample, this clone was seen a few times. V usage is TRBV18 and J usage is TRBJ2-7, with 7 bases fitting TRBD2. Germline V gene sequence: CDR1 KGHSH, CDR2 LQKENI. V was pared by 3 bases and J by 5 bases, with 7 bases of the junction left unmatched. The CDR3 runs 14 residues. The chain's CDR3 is CASSPPGRAHEQYF. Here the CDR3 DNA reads TGTGCCAGCTCACCCCCGGGGAGGGCCCACGAGCAGTACTTC. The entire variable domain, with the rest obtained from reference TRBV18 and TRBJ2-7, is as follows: NAGVMQNPRHLVRRRGQEARLRCSPMKGHSHVYWYRQLPEEGLKFMVYLQKENIIDESGMPKERFSAEFPKEGPSILRIQQVVRGDSAAYFCASSPPGRAHEQYFGPGTRLTVT.